The rows below give T cell receptor beta chains drawn from one sample of a study of cytomegalovirus exposure and HLA in healthy donors. The table came from immunoSEQ multiplex PCR; TCRdb's copy has only in-frame clones and leaves some out. The table lists roughly 160,000 clones, about four fifths of them singletons. Sequenced: PBMCs. These receptors all come from a male donor in good health and CMV-seronegative. The CDR3 runs from the conserved cysteine through the conserved F or W. A D gene is named only where the DNA matches it firmly. Clone size is given for some rows only: seen once, a few or many times, or a class if the clone is expanded.

j_call	v_call	clone_size	d_call	cdr3_nt	cdr3_aa
TRBJ2-3	TRBV5-1	NA	TRBD2	TGCGCCAGCAGCTTCCCAACTAGTCCGGGGGGAGATACGCAGTATTTT	CASSFPTSPGGDTQYF
TRBJ2-7	TRBV13	NA	NA	TGTGCCAGCAGCTCCCAAAACAGGAGCTCCTACGAGCAGTACTTC	CASSSQNRSSYEQYF
TRBJ1-2	TRBV6-1	NA	TRBD1	TGTGCCAGCAGACCTACAGGGGGGGCTAACTATGGCTACACCTTC	CASRPTGGANYGYTF
TRBJ2-5	TRBV6-5	NA	TRBD1	TGTGCCAGCAGTGCTCGGGACAGGGGGCTGGAGACCCAGTACTTC	CASSARDRGLETQYF
TRBJ2-7	TRBV23-1	once	TRBD1	TGCGCCAGCAGTCAGGCCGGGACAGGGTCCGCGCAGTACTTC	CASSQAGTGSAQYF
TRBJ2-1	TRBV19	NA	TRBD2	TGTGCCAGTGGTAGCGGGCACGGGCCTTACAATGAGCAGTTCTTC	CASGSGHGPYNEQFF
TRBJ1-1	TRBV7-2	NA	TRBD1	TGTGCCAGCAGCCCATACAGGGGGACTGAAGCTTTCTTT	CASSPYRGTEAFF
TRBJ2-7	TRBV7-2	NA	TRBD1	TGTGCCAGCAGCGGGGTCGCCACGAGGACAGGGGTCCACGAGCAGTACTTC	CASSGVATRTGVHEQYF
TRBJ2-1	TRBV7-8	NA	NA	TGTGCCAGCAGCTTTCGGGACTTAAACAATGAGCAGTTCTTC	CASSFRDLNNEQFF
TRBJ2-5	TRBV6-1	NA	NA	TGTGCCAGCAGCGGGACTCCAGAGACCCAGTACTTC	CASSGTPETQYF
TRBJ1-6	TRBV6-6	NA	NA	TGTGCCAGCAGTTATAATGGGGCCATGGGTTCACCCCTCCACTTT	CASSYNGAMGSPLHF
TRBJ2-7	TRBV28	NA	NA	TGTGCCAGCAGTTTACGAGGCGAGCAGTACTTC	CASSLRGEQYF
TRBJ2-2	TRBV11-3	NA	TRBD1	TGTGCCAGCAGAGAGGGACAGTCGCACACCGGGGAGCTGTTTTTT	CASREGQSHTGELFF
TRBJ2-1	TRBV27	once	NA	TGTGCCAGCAGTTATCGAGGGAGCTCCTACAATGAGCAGTTCTTC	CASSYRGSSYNEQFF
TRBJ2-1	TRBV5-4	once	TRBD2	TGTGCCAGCAGCTTTACTACTAGCGGGAGGGCCGTTGAGCAGTTCTTC	CASSFTTSGRAVEQFF
TRBJ2-7	TRBV18	NA	TRBD1	TGTGCCAGCTCACTCGGGACAGGGGGCTACGAGCAGTACTTC	CASSLGTGGYEQYF
TRBJ2-7	TRBV19	NA	TRBD1	TGTGCCAGTAGTACCTCCGGGACAGGGACCTACGAGCAGTACTTC	CASSTSGTGTYEQYF
TRBJ1-5	TRBV7-6	NA	NA	TGTGCCAGCAGCTTGGGGCAGGGGCTTAGGCAGCCCCAGCATTTT	CASSLGQGLRQPQHF
TRBJ2-5	TRBV30	once	NA	TGTGCCTGGAGTGTACTGCTGGTCCAAGAGACCCAGTACTTC	CAWSVLLVQETQYF
TRBJ2-7	TRBV7-2	NA	NA	TGTGCCAGCAGCTTAGGGAGTTCTGAAGGCGTCTTGAAGCAGTACTTC	CASSLGSSEGVLKQYF
TRBJ2-5	TRBV9	NA	TRBD2	TGTGCCAGCAGCGGACTAGCGGAACGGGAGACCCAGTACTTC	CASSGLAERETQYF
TRBJ1-3	TRBV9	NA	NA	TGTGCCAGCAGCGTAGGGAGCCCGGGAAACACCATATATTTT	CASSVGSPGNTIYF
TRBJ1-5	TRBV29-1	NA	TRBD1	TGCAGCGCTCGACAGGGAAGCGATCAGCCCCAGCATTTT	CSARQGSDQPQHF
TRBJ1-1	TRBV18	NA	NA	TGTGCCAGCTCGGACGGGGGGAACACTGAAGCTTTCTTT	CASSDGGNTEAFF
TRBJ2-1	TRBV5-1	NA	TRBD2	TGCGCCAGCAGCTTGGCCCGTCTAGCGGGAGTAATGAAGTACAATGAGCAGTTCTTC	CASSLARLAGVMKYNEQFF
TRBJ2-7	TRBV2	few	TRBD1	TGTGCCAGCGTCCCGGGACAGGGGGCCTACGAGCAGTACTTC	CASVPGQGAYEQYF
TRBJ2-3	TRBV5-1	NA	TRBD1	TGCGCCAGCAGCTTGGCCAGGGACAGGGGCACAGATACGCAGTATTTT	CASSLARDRGTDTQYF
TRBJ2-7	TRBV12-1	NA	NA	TGTGCCAGCAGCCTGAGACTAGCGGGATACGAGCAGTACTTC	CASSLRLAGYEQYF
TRBJ1-2	TRBV4-1	NA	NA	TGCGCCAGCAGCCAAGAAGGAGGTGGGCCGCTGGGTTATGGCTACACCTTC	CASSQEGGGPLGYGYTF
TRBJ2-5	TRBV27	NA	NA	TGTGCCAGCAGTTTCGGGGCGGGGTGGGAGACCCAGTACTTC	CASSFGAGWETQYF
TRBJ1-4	TRBV4-1	NA	TRBD1	TGCGCCAGCAGCCAAGTTGGGACAGGGAGGGCTAATGAAAAACTGTTTTTT	CASSQVGTGRANEKLFF
TRBJ1-6	TRBV6-5	NA	NA	TGTGCCAGCAGCTACTCGAATAGGGGATTGAATTCACCCCTCCACTTT	CASSYSNRGLNSPLHF
TRBJ1-5	TRBV19	NA	TRBD1	TGTGCCAGTAGTGACCGGACCACAGGGGGCCCGGTTTATCAGCCCCAGCATTTT	CASSDRTTGGPVYQPQHF
TRBJ1-1	TRBV18	NA	TRBD1	TGTGCCAGCTCACCGAGGACAGGGAACATTGAAGCTTTCTTT	CASSPRTGNIEAFF
TRBJ1-5	TRBV6-5	NA	TRBD1	TGTGCCAGCAAAAAGGGACAGGGTGGTCAGCCCCAGCATTTT	CASKKGQGGQPQHF
TRBJ2-1	TRBV15	once	TRBD2	TGTGCCACCAGCAGAGATCGGGGCGGGAGGGCCGGGCTTAACAATGAGCAGTTCTTC	CATSRDRGGRAGLNNEQFF
TRBJ2-2	TRBV9	NA	NA	TGTGCCAGCAGCGTTGTAAGCTCGAACACCGGGGAGCTGTTTTTT	CASSVVSSNTGELFF
TRBJ1-3	TRBV5-8	NA	NA	TGTGCCAGCAGCTTGTTAAACTGGGGAAACACCATATATTTT	CASSLLNWGNTIYF
TRBJ1-4	TRBV19	once	NA	TGTGCCAGTAAGACGGGGGTTCCAACTAATGAAAAACTGTTTTTT	CASKTGVPTNEKLFF
TRBJ1-4	TRBV18	NA	NA	TGTGCCAGCTCGCTTGACAGGTTGGAAAAACTGTTTTTT	CASSLDRLEKLFF
TRBJ1-1	TRBV7-9	few	NA	TGTGCCAGCAGCTCAACGGGGGAGCAGAACACTGAAGCTTTCTTT	CASSSTGEQNTEAFF
TRBJ1-5	TRBV25-1	NA	TRBD1	TGTGCCAGCAGCGGGACAGGCCTCCTTCAGCATTTT	CASSGTGLLQHF
TRBJ2-1	TRBV4-1	NA	NA	TGCGCCAGCAGCTATAAACAGAGCTCCTACAATGAGCAGTTCTTC	CASSYKQSSYNEQFF
TRBJ2-1	TRBV28	NA	TRBD1	TGTGCCAGCAGGTCCGGGACAGGGGACTACAATGAGCAGTTCTTC	CASRSGTGDYNEQFF
TRBJ2-3	TRBV6-5	NA	TRBD2	TGTGCCAGCAGTTCCCCTAGCGGGAGAGGCGCAGATACGCAGTATTTT	CASSSPSGRGADTQYF
TRBJ1-1	TRBV6-1	NA	NA	TGTGCCAGCAGTGATCTACTGCCGAACACTGAAGCTTTCTTT	CASSDLLPNTEAFF